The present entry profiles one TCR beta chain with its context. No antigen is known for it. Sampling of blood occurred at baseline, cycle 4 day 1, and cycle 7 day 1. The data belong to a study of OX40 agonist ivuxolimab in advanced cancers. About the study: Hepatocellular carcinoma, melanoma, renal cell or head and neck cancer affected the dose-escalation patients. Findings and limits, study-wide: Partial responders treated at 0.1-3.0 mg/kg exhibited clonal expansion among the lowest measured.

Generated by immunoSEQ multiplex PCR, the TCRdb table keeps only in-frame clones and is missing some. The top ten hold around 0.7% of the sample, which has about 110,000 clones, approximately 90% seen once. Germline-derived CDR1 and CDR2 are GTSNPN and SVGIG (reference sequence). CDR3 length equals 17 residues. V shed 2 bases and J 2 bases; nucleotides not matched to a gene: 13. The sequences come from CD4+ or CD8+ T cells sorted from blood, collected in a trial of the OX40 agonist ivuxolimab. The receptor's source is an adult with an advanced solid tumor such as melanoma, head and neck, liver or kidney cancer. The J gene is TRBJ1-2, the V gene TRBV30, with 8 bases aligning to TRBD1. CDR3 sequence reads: CAWSFPAGTGPNYGYTF. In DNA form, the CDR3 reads TGTGCCTGGAGTTTCCCCGCCGGGACAGGCCCAAACTATGGCTACACCTTC.